This TCR beta chain originates from a study of T-cell memory formation after mild COVID-19. Across the whole study: TCR clusters were mostly donor specific. Findings of the study overall: Pre-infection memory showed some responding clones, and this suggested that cross-reactive memory joined. Mainly CM and EM harbored the contracting CD4+ clones; mainly EMRA harbored the CD8+ ones.

Germline CDR1 and CDR2: ENHRY and SYGVKD. V gave up 8 bases and J gave up 0 bases; unmatched junction bases: 0. The CDR3 runs to 13 residues. Details on this clonotype: Antigen specificity is unknown.

MiXCR, applied by TCRdb to the 5' RACE reads, yields one record per CDR3 protein. Found here are fewer than 350,000 distinct CDR3 sequences, approximately 14% of them singletons; the top ten hold around 20%. The chain is built from TRBV10-3 and TRBJ2-1, with 8 bases lining up with TRBD2. The origin of this receptor is a young man who had mild COVID-19 (a few samples of this study predate the infection). Cell type and time point are not known. Sample: PBMCs or a T cell subset sorted from them (not recorded which). The CDR3 spells CAIAGGSYNEQFF. Written as DNA, the CDR3 is TGTGCCATCGCGGGGGGCTCCTACAATGAGCAGTTCTTC.